Listed below are T cell receptor beta chains from one sample, sequenced in a study of OX40 agonist ivuxolimab in advanced cancers. TCRdb's table, derived via immunoSEQ multiplex PCR, lists solely in-frame clones and lacks some. The table records 30,000 to 45,000 clones, more than 85% of them present only once. The sequencing used CD4+ or CD8+ T cells sorted from blood, collected in a trial of the OX40 agonist ivuxolimab. The receptor source for this set is an adult with an advanced solid tumor such as melanoma, head and neck, liver or kidney cancer. The CDR3 runs from the conserved cysteine through the conserved F or W. A D gene is named only where the DNA matches it firmly.

j_call,d_call,v_call,cdr3_aa
TRBJ1-5,TRBD1,TRBV2,CASSTGQGRSSNQPQHF
TRBJ2-7,TRBD2,TRBV19,CASSTYTGGSYEQYF
TRBJ2-2,.,TRBV7-6,CASSSPGRIVPGELFF
TRBJ1-1,.,TRBV13,CASRAENTEAFF
TRBJ2-1,.,TRBV5-4,CASSLESSNEQFF
TRBJ2-1,.,TRBV4-1,CASSRSVLRDPREVYNEQFF
.,TRBD1,TRBV5-1,CASSWGDRVDEQYF
TRBJ2-3,TRBD1,TRBV27,CASSPGQGITDTQYF
TRBJ2-1,.,TRBV4-2,CASSPGLSSYNEQFF
TRBJ2-3,.,TRBV6-5,CASSWTHTDTQYF
TRBJ1-1,.,TRBV5-1,CASSLDGTPNTEAFF
TRBJ2-1,TRBD1,TRBV7-8,CASRRGQGGGEQFF
TRBJ2-7,.,TRBV6-4,CASSDGLASSEQYF
TRBJ1-6,.,TRBV7-6,CASSPTQTYNSPLHF
TRBJ2-7,TRBD2,TRBV5-1,CASSLAGAGTSRDF
TRBJ1-5,TRBD1,TRBV18,CASSPGDRFNQPQHF
TRBJ2-5,TRBD1,TRBV4-1,CASKTGWETQYF
TRBJ1-2,.,TRBV27,CASSLKGFYGYTF
TRBJ1-1,.,TRBV4-3,CASASSIALNTEAFF
TRBJ1-1,.,TRBV6-4,CASSEHGMNTEAFF
TRBJ1-4,.,TRBV5-6,CASSLREGLNEKLFF
TRBJ2-2,.,TRBV13,CASSQSRDTGELFF
TRBJ2-2,.,TRBV5-1,CASSFRVERYRAGELFF
TRBJ1-3,.,TRBV27,CASSPALISGNTIYF
TRBJ2-1,TRBD2,TRBV6-5,CASSYGTAGGNEQFF
TRBJ2-7,TRBD1,TRBV7-3,CASSLTGQGIYEQYF
TRBJ2-2,.,TRBV5-6,CASSLASDTGELFF
TRBJ1-2,TRBD1,TRBV27,CASSPWDSYGYTF
TRBJ2-7,TRBD2,TRBV6-5,CASSYSDSGGIDEQYF
TRBJ1-6,TRBD1,TRBV19,CASKKDRGSPLHF
TRBJ2-7,.,TRBV7-8,CASSLERGGREQYF
TRBJ2-7,.,TRBV4-1,CASSQVADGLDEQYF
TRBJ1-5,TRBD1,TRBV5-6,CASSFTGGQPQHF
TRBJ2-7,TRBD1,TRBV19,CASTSGTGTDEQYF
TRBJ2-7,TRBD1,TRBV30,CAWATGTVSYEQYF
TRBJ2-7,.,TRBV4-1,CASSLSSQSSYEQYF
TRBJ2-7,TRBD2,TRBV27,CASSLSTGGSPYEQYF
TRBJ2-1,.,TRBV7-9,CASSLALVNEQFF
TRBJ2-2,.,TRBV11-2,CASGLDSARELFF
TRBJ2-7,.,TRBV7-8,CASSLGSPREQYF
TRBJ1-5,.,TRBV10-1,CASSEEGYSNQPQHF
TRBJ1-6,TRBD1,TRBV7-9,CASSGDRGRSSPLHF
TRBJ2-5,.,TRBV27,CASSLGWGGETQYF
TRBJ1-6,.,TRBV7-2,CASTPAGAGYNSPLHF
TRBJ1-2,TRBD1,TRBV13,CASSSDRGYGYTF
TRBJ1-1,.,TRBV13,CASSYKTGNTEAFF
TRBJ2-1,TRBD2,TRBV7-8,CASSKGVWAGGDLHEQFF
TRBJ2-3,TRBD1,TRBV23-1,CASTLLGDRRLDTQYF